The clone carrying this T cell receptor (beta chain) was seen repeatedly, ten times or more. Its antigen is not known. The entry originates in a study of identical twins. Study results and limitations: Invariant MAIT and iNKT cells may have partly biased zero-insertion analyses. Models underestimated TCR alpha sharing (out-of-frame) in monozygotic twins. Surplus twin overlap in beta out-of-frame sequences was less pronounced.

The CDR3 consists of 16 residues. The germline V and J ends were trimmed by 0 bases and 0 bases, with 12 bases remaining between them. Germline CDR1 and CDR2: SGHRS and YFSETQ. TCRdb re-called the 5' RACE reads with MiXCR, one entry per CDR3 protein. The sample lists roughly 690,000 distinct CDR3 sequences; approximately 6% were seen once. Sequencing was performed on naive T cells sorted from blood. The chain links TRBV5-1 to TRBJ1-1; D gene ambiguous. The clonotype was recovered from a young man in good health. The CDR3 sequence: CASSLGIGRMNTEAFF. CDR3 nucleotides: TGCGCCAGCAGCTTGGGAATTGGACGGATGAACACTGAAGCTTTCTTT. The variable domain in full, completed from reference TRBV5-1 and TRBJ1-1, reads KAGVTQTPRYLIKTRGQQVTLSCSPISGHRSVSWYQQTPGQGLQFLFEYFSETQRNKGNFPGRFSGRQFSNSRSEMNVSTLELGDSALYLCASSLGIGRMNTEAFFGQGTRLTVV.